This paragraph covers one T cell receptor (beta chain) sequence. The data were taken from a study of control samples from healthy donors and cancer patients. Clones were read by immunoSEQ multiplex PCR, and TCRdb kept only the in-frame ones, dropping some. The sample includes 200,000 or so clones, around 90% seen only once; the top ten take approximately 1.8%. CDR1 and CDR2 from the germline V gene are SGHDT and YYEEEE. The germline V and J ends were trimmed by 4 bases and 3 bases, with 12 bases remaining between them. The CDR3 spans 14 residues. The specimen sequenced was blood. The chain has TRBV5-6 and TRBJ2-3; no definite D call. This sequence was found in a man aged 25 to 40 in good health. CDR3 sequence (DNA): TGTGCCAGCAGCCATGGACGGAATACAGATACGCAGTATTTT. This translates into CASSHGRNTDTQYF.